Listed below are T cell receptor beta chains from one sample, sequenced in a study of T cell repertoires in cytomegalovirus infection. One entry per CDR3 protein, called by TCRdb with MiXCR from the reads. Altogether fewer than 300,000 distinct CDR3 sequences are present, more than 20% being singletons, with the ten largest covering more than 11%. The sample consisted of PBMCs. These receptors were obtained from a human donor in good health (CMV status not recorded). Some clones in this sample may be carry-over from other donors' samples. Both conserved end residues are part of each CDR3. Each record gives: J gene, D gene, V gene, clone size, CDR3 DNA, CDR3 protein. D genes are given only for firm matches. Clone size is shown for a subset of rows, as once, few, many or a class of expanded clone.

>TRBJ2-2|.|TRBV11-2|many
TGTGCCAGCAGCCAGGACCTGACAGGGGAGCTGTTTTTT
CASSQDLTGELFF
>TRBJ2-1|TRBD1|TRBV7-9|many
TGTGCCAGCAGCTTAAGGGACAGAGAGCAGTTCTTC
CASSLRDREQFF
>TRBJ1-1|.|TRBV28|.
TGTGCCAGCAGAACGGACCGGGACACTGAAGCTTTCTTT
CASRTDRDTEAFF
>TRBJ1-5|TRBD1|TRBV7-6|many
TGTGCCAGCAGCTTAGCGACAGGGGATCAGCCCCAGCATTTT
CASSLATGDQPQHF
>TRBJ1-2|.|TRBV5-6|.
TGTGCCAGCAGCAGACCCGGTTTTGGCTACACCTTC
CASSRPGFGYTF
>TRBJ1-2|.|TRBV28|many
TGTGCCAGCAGTTTAAACACAGGGAGTGACTATGGCTACACCTTC
CASSLNTGSDYGYTF
>TRBJ2-3|.|TRBV7-2|few
TGTGCCAGCAGCTCGCGGGGGCCCGGGGCAGATACGCAGTATTTT
CASSSRGPGADTQYF
>TRBJ2-5|.|TRBV11-2|many
TGTGCCAGCAGCTTAGATGCCCCCGGGCTGAGACGGGAGACCCAGTACTTC
CASSLDAPGLRRETQYF
>TRBJ1-1|.|TRBV2|.
TGTGCCAGCAGTGACGACAGCCGGGGGGAAATGAACACTGAAGCTTTCTTT
CASSDDSRGEMNTEAFF
>TRBJ2-1|.|TRBV20-1|.
TGCAGTGCTAGAGGTAGTAGGGGCCAGTTGGGGTTCTTC
CSARGSRGQLGFF
>TRBJ2-6|.|TRBV19|.
TGTGCCAGTAAGGGATTCGCATCGTCCGGGGCCAACGTCCTGACTTTC
CASKGFASSGANVLTF
>TRBJ2-7|.|TRBV6-5|few
TGTGCCACCAGGGAAACCCGGGCCTGGCCTTCCTACGAGCAGTACTTC
CATRETRAWPSYEQYF
>TRBJ2-3|.|TRBV29-1|few
TGCAGCCTCCGGGACTCGGGCACAGATACGCAGTATTTT
CSLRDSGTDTQYF
>TRBJ2-1|TRBD1|TRBV7-2|many
TGTGCCAGCAGTCGGACAGGGAACGAGCAGTTCTTC
CASSRTGNEQFF